This is a list of T cell receptor beta chains from one sample in a study of T cell responses to AZD1222 COVID-19 vaccine. Produced via immunoSEQ multiplex PCR; TCRdb's table is partial and in-frame only. Among about 140,000 clones listed, just under 95% were seen once. Sequenced here: peripheral blood, sampled on day 0 of AZD1222 vaccination. These receptors came from an adult in good health. The CDR3 runs from the conserved cysteine through the conserved F or W. Fields, in order: D gene, CDR3 length, clone size, V gene, J gene, CDR3 protein, CDR3 DNA. The D gene is left open where the match is weak. Expanded clones get a size class; other rows say once, few or many, or leave the size out.

D: NA; length: 17; size: once; V: TRBV4-1; J: TRBJ1-5; CDR3: CASSQEYGGWSNQPQHF; DNA: TGCGCCAGCAGCCAAGAGTACGGGGGCTGGAGCAATCAGCCCCAGCATTTT
D: NA; length: 13; size: NA; V: TRBV2; J: TRBJ1-5; CDR3: CASSSTENQPQHF; DNA: TGTGCCAGCAGTTCGACAGAAAATCAGCCCCAGCATTTT
D: NA; length: 14; size: NA; V: TRBV18; J: TRBJ1-5; CDR3: CASSLSNSNQPQHF; DNA: TGTGCCAGCTCCCTCTCGAATAGCAATCAGCCCCAGCATTTT
D: NA; length: 19; size: NA; V: TRBV5-8; J: TRBJ2-1; CDR3: CASSPRDRRSWGTTNEQFF; DNA: TGTGCCAGCAGCCCCCGGGACAGGCGGAGTTGGGGGACTACCAATGAGCAGTTCTTC
D: NA; length: 14; size: NA; V: TRBV4-2; J: TRBJ2-3; CDR3: CASRLGKGTDTQYF; DNA: TGTGCCAGCAGGTTGGGGAAGGGCACAGATACGCAGTATTTT
D: NA; length: 14; size: NA; V: TRBV2; J: TRBJ1-6; CDR3: CAILNSDRSSPLHF; DNA: TGTGCCATCCTTAACTCAGACAGGAGTTCACCCCTCCACTTT
D: TRBD1; length: 16; size: NA; V: TRBV6-6; J: TRBJ2-5; CDR3: CASSSRDRGRRETQYF; DNA: TGTGCCAGCAGTAGCCGGGACAGGGGGCGCAGGGAGACCCAGTACTTC
D: NA; length: 14; size: NA; V: TRBV10-3; J: TRBJ1-5; CDR3: CAISDGTGLQPQHF; DNA: TGTGCCATCAGTGATGGAACAGGACTTCAGCCCCAGCATTTT
D: NA; length: 10; size: NA; V: TRBV20-1; J: TRBJ1-5; CDR3: CSASAQPQHF; DNA: TGCAGTGCTAGTGCTCAGCCCCAGCATTTT
D: NA; length: 15; size: NA; V: TRBV28; J: TRBJ1-5; CDR3: CASSSNRVGNQPQHF; DNA: TGTGCCAGCAGTTCTAACAGGGTTGGCAATCAGCCCCAGCATTTT
D: NA; length: 10; size: once; V: TRBV19; J: TRBJ2-7; CDR3: CASSLYEQYF; DNA: TGTGCCAGTAGTTTATACGAGCAGTACTTC
D: NA; length: 16; size: NA; V: TRBV4-1; J: TRBJ2-7; CDR3: CASSQETGLWSYEQYF; DNA: TGCGCCAGCAGCCAAGAAACCGGGTTGTGGTCCTACGAGCAGTACTTC
D: NA; length: 15; size: NA; V: TRBV7-9; J: TRBJ2-3; CDR3: CASSLDGRATDTQYF; DNA: TGTGCCAGCAGCTTAGACGGCAGGGCCACAGATACGCAGTATTTT
D: NA; length: 15; size: NA; V: TRBV5-1; J: TRBJ1-6; CDR3: CASSGDSVRNSPLHF; DNA: TGCGCCAGCAGCGGCGACAGCGTTCGTAATTCACCCCTCCACTTT
D: TRBD1; length: 18; size: NA; V: TRBV6-7; J: TRBJ1-5; CDR3: CASGYSALKGQDNQPQHF; DNA: TGTGCCAGCGGTTACTCGGCCTTAAAAGGACAGGATAATCAGCCCCAGCATTTT
D: TRBD2; length: 15; size: NA; V: TRBV4-2; J: TRBJ2-7; CDR3: CASSQIASGRYEQYF; DNA: TGTGCCAGCAGCCAGATCGCTAGCGGCCGTTACGAGCAGTACTTC
D: TRBD1; length: 16; size: NA; V: TRBV6-1; J: TRBJ1-2; CDR3: CASSESRTGGIYGYTF; DNA: TGTGCCAGCAGTGAATCGAGGACAGGGGGCATCTATGGCTACACCTTC
D: TRBD2; length: 15; size: NA; V: TRBV5-1; J: TRBJ2-4; CDR3: CASSLGASGNDIQYF; DNA: TGCGCCAGCAGCTTGGGGGCTAGCGGGAATGACATTCAGTACTTC
D: TRBD1; length: 14; size: NA; V: TRBV7-9; J: TRBJ2-1; CDR3: CASSSTGINGEQFF; DNA: TGTGCCAGCAGCTCGACAGGGATCAACGGTGAGCAGTTCTTC
D: NA; length: 18; size: NA; V: TRBV21-1; J: TRBJ1-2; CDR3: CASSKPHGGDRGWFGYTF; DNA: TGTGCCAGCAGCAAACCACACGGGGGGGACAGGGGATGGTTTGGCTACACCTTC
D: NA; length: 13; size: NA; V: TRBV7-9; J: TRBJ1-3; CDR3: CASLRGAGNTIYF; DNA: TGTGCCAGCCTTCGGGGGGCTGGAAACACCATATATTTT
D: NA; length: 14; size: few; V: TRBV6-1; J: TRBJ2-7; CDR3: CASSESGNLYEQYF; DNA: TGTGCCAGCAGTGAATCAGGGAATTTATACGAGCAGTACTTC
D: NA; length: 12; size: NA; V: TRBV3-1/TRBV3-2; J: TRBJ2-7; CDR3: CASSQAGLEQYF; DNA: TGTGCCAGCAGCCAGGCCGGGCTCGAGCAGTACTTC
D: NA; length: 15; size: NA; V: TRBV7-6; J: TRBJ2-7; CDR3: CASSLAPSGSYEQYF; DNA: TGTGCCAGCAGCTTAGCGCCTAGTGGCTCCTACGAGCAGTACTTC
D: NA; length: 14; size: NA; V: TRBV14; J: TRBJ2-7; CDR3: CASSQGETSYEQYF; DNA: TGTGCCAGCAGCCAAGGGGAAACCTCCTACGAGCAGTACTTC
D: NA; length: 17; size: NA; V: TRBV28; J: TRBJ2-3; CDR3: CASSTFSRLRGTDTQYF; DNA: TGTGCCAGCAGTACCTTTTCGCGTCTGCGGGGTACAGATACGCAGTATTTT
D: NA; length: 14; size: once; V: TRBV19; J: TRBJ2-7; CDR3: CASSTLGVGDEQYF; DNA: TGTGCCAGTAGTACATTGGGCGTGGGGGACGAGCAGTACTTC
D: NA; length: 14; size: NA; V: TRBV7-2; J: TRBJ2-7; CDR3: CASSFGSYSYEQYF; DNA: TGTGCCAGCAGCTTTGGCTCCTACTCCTACGAGCAGTACTTC
D: TRBD2; length: 18; size: NA; V: TRBV23-1; J: TRBJ2-1; CDR3: CASSHPSGSVVSYNEQFF; DNA: TGCGCCAGCAGTCATCCTAGCGGGAGCGTCGTCTCCTACAATGAGCAGTTCTTC
D: NA; length: 15; size: NA; V: TRBV3-1/TRBV3-2; J: TRBJ2-7; CDR3: CASSLTRKSLGEQYF; DNA: TGTGCCAGCAGCCTGACGAGGAAGTCCCTTGGCGAGCAGTACTTC
D: NA; length: 11; size: NA; V: TRBV20-1; J: TRBJ2-1; CDR3: CSASPQHEQFF; DNA: TGCAGTGCTAGTCCACAGCATGAGCAGTTCTTC
D: NA; length: 18; size: NA; V: TRBV4-1; J: TRBJ1-6; CDR3: CASSQDSPRTGMGSPLHF; DNA: TGCGCCAGCAGCCAAGATTCCCCCCGCACAGGGATGGGTTCACCCCTCCACTTT
D: NA; length: 14; size: NA; V: TRBV5-6; J: TRBJ1-6; CDR3: CASSHPLGNSPLHF; DNA: TGTGCCAGCAGCCACCCCTTGGGGAATTCACCCCTCCACTTT
D: TRBD2; length: 15; size: NA; V: TRBV4-1; J: TRBJ2-1; CDR3: CASSHDGTSGGGGFF; DNA: TGCGCCAGCAGCCATGACGGGACTAGCGGGGGCGGAGGGTTCTTC
D: NA; length: 14; size: NA; V: TRBV27; J: TRBJ1-2; CDR3: CASSLDPEDYGYTF; DNA: TGTGCCAGCAGTTTAGATCCAGAGGACTATGGCTACACCTTC
D: NA; length: 12; size: few; V: TRBV9; J: TRBJ2-7; CDR3: CASSPGGYEQYF; DNA: TGTGCCAGCAGCCCCGGGGGTTACGAGCAGTACTTC
D: TRBD2; length: 14; size: NA; V: TRBV24-1; J: TRBJ2-3; CDR3: CATRSGGASDTQYF; DNA: TGTGCCACCAGAAGCGGGGGGGCCTCAGATACGCAGTATTTT
D: TRBD2; length: 16; size: NA; V: TRBV19; J: TRBJ2-2; CDR3: CASSIWAGEVTGELFF; DNA: TGTGCCAGTAGTATATGGGCGGGAGAGGTCACCGGGGAGCTGTTTTTT
D: TRBD1; length: 13; size: NA; V: TRBV2; J: TRBJ2-7; CDR3: CASSRDSPSEQYF; DNA: TGTGCCAGCAGCAGGGACAGCCCCTCTGAGCAGTACTTC
D: TRBD1; length: 13; size: NA; V: TRBV2; J: TRBJ1-4; CDR3: CASSGQINEKLFF; DNA: TGTGCCAGCTCGGGACAGATAAATGAAAAACTGTTTTTT
D: TRBD2; length: 15; size: NA; V: TRBV5-1; J: TRBJ2-7; CDR3: CASRGLAGGSYEQYF; DNA: TGCGCCAGCAGGGGATTAGCGGGGGGTAGCTACGAGCAGTACTTC
D: NA; length: 16; size: NA; V: TRBV11-2; J: TRBJ1-1; CDR3: CASSFGNLRLNTEAFF; DNA: TGTGCCAGCAGCTTCGGGAACCTCAGATTGAACACTGAAGCTTTCTTT
D: NA; length: 17; size: NA; V: TRBV7-7; J: TRBJ2-4; CDR3: CASSLDIGKLAKNIQYF; DNA: TGTGCTAGCAGCTTAGATATCGGGAAGCTAGCCAAAAACATTCAGTACTTC
D: TRBD1; length: 18; size: NA; V: TRBV27; J: TRBJ1-5; CDR3: CASSFRPGTGGRNQPQHF; DNA: TGTGCCAGCAGTTTCAGGCCCGGGACAGGGGGCCGTAATCAGCCCCAGCATTTT
D: NA; length: 19; size: NA; V: TRBV3-1/TRBV3-2; J: TRBJ2-3; CDR3: CASSSGDFGGSISTDTQYF; DNA: TGTGCCAGCAGCTCTGGGGACTTCGGAGGCAGTATAAGCACAGATACGCAGTATTTT
D: NA; length: 14; size: NA; V: TRBV19; J: TRBJ2-1; CDR3: CASTLRGSYNEQFF; DNA: TGTGCCAGTACCCTTAGAGGCTCCTACAATGAGCAGTTCTTC
D: TRBD1; length: 17; size: NA; V: TRBV19; J: TRBJ1-4; CDR3: CASSILGQGELDEKLFF; DNA: TGTGCCAGTAGTATACTGGGACAGGGGGAACTGGATGAAAAACTGTTTTTT
D: NA; length: 15; size: NA; V: TRBV7-2; J: TRBJ2-7; CDR3: CASSLEGGVLGEQYF; DNA: TGTGCCAGCAGCTTAGAGGGGGGCGTTTTGGGCGAGCAGTACTTC
D: NA; length: 13; size: NA; V: TRBV28; J: TRBJ1-5; CDR3: CASSLTVNQPQHF; DNA: TGTGCCAGCAGTTTGACAGTTAATCAGCCCCAGCATTTT